The clone carrying this T cell receptor beta chain was detected only a few times. This entry belongs to a study of blood T cell repertoires in COVID-19. Study context: Samples came from the United States, Italy and Spain, spanning acute and convalescent COVID-19. From T cells, B-cell-depleted T cells, or PBMCs came the material, which was cDNA or gDNA.

V was cut by 1 base and J by 7 bases, with 10 bases left in between. Looked up from germline, CDR1 is SGHDN and CDR2 is FVKESK. The CDR3 is made up of 13 amino acids. Original processing notes: Reference gene primer amplification in the assay estimated nucleated cell counts. TCRdb keeps only in-frame clones here, not all; method: immunoSEQ multiplex PCR. That table gives V, J and clone size, and the DNA gave D and trimming. The sample has about 180,000 clones, approximately 79% seen once. Sequenced input: peripheral blood. The receptor was derived from a woman between 70 and 85 years old with acute or convalescent COVID-19. The chain has TRBV14 and TRBJ1-1; D is unresolved. The CDR3 sequence is CASSQGIGVEAFF. CDR3 nucleotide sequence: TGTGCCAGCAGCCAAGGAATAGGAGTTGAAGCTTTCTTT.